One sample yielded the 32 T cell receptor beta chains listed below, sequenced in a study of T cell responses to AZD1222 COVID-19 vaccine. The table came from immunoSEQ multiplex PCR; TCRdb's copy has only in-frame clones and leaves some out. The table has approximately 90,000 clones, over 80% seen once. Sequences were derived from peripheral blood, sampled on day 0 of AZD1222 vaccination. Every receptor here comes from an adult in good health.

This chain uses TRBV6-2 or TRBV6-3 with TRBJ2-3; D is possibly TRBD1 (6 bases). The CDR3 totals 15 residues. From germline, CDR1 is MNHEY and CDR2 SVGEGT. V lost 2 bases and J 6 bases, leaving 15 bases between the germline ends. The CDR3 region has the DNA TGTGCCAGCAGTTACCCTATAGGACAGACCGATACGCAGTATTTT. It codes for CASSYPIGQTDTQYF.

This clone is a singleton in its sample. The chain carries TRBV20-1 and TRBJ2-7; D gene ambiguous. Germline CDR1 and CDR2: DFQATT and SNEGSKA (reference sequence). The CDR3 is made up of 11 amino acids. V lost 7 bases and J lost 1, with 8 bases in between. The CDR3 coding sequence is TGCAGTGTAGCCACGTCCTACGAGCAGTACTTC. It specifies CSVATSYEQYF.

This clone has just a few counts. This rearrangement joins TRBV7-9 to TRBJ1-6; TRBD1 aligns across 9 bases. The trim removed 1 base at V and 13 bases at J, leaving 8 bases unmatched. The germline gives CDR1 SEHNR, CDR2 FQNEAQ (reference sequence). This CDR3 comprises 15 residues. The CDR3 bases are TGTGCCAGCAGCTTAGTAACAGGGGGCCCTGCCCCCCTCCACTTT. Protein: CASSLVTGGPAPLHF.

The chain employs TRBV3-1 (or the pseudogene TRBV3-2) and TRBJ1-2; 9 nucleotides agree with TRBD1. CDR3 length: 15 residues. Losses at the gene ends were 1 base for V and 8 bases for J; bases not matched to a gene: 8. Germline CDR1 reads LGHDT; CDR2 reads YNNKEL (reference sequence). The CDR3 DNA follows: TGTGCCAGCAGCCAAGGGGACAGGGTTTCTCGGGGCTACACCTTC. This sequence encodes CASSQGDRVSRGYTF.

This chain links TRBV5-1 with TRBJ1-2, with D possibly matching TRBD1 (5 bases). Trimming stripped 4 bases from V and 7 bases from J, with 17 bases between. The germline V gene encodes CDR1 SGHRS and CDR2 YFSETQ. The CDR3 runs 14 residues. For the CDR3, the DNA is TGCGCCAGCAGCCACCCCGACAGAGAAGGTGGCTACACCTTC. It codes for CASSHPDREGGYTF.

The chain combines TRBV19 with TRBJ2-1; 8 bases line up with TRBD1. CDR1 is LNHDA and CDR2 is SQIVND in the germline V gene (reference sequence). The V gene end was trimmed by 3 bases and the J gene end by 8 bases; junction bases not matched to a gene: 6. This CDR3 contains 14 residues. CDR3 region: CASSMTGEIDEQFF. The CDR3 coding sequence is TGTGCCAGTAGTATGACAGGGGAGATAGATGAGCAGTTCTTC.

This rearrangement joins TRBV21-1 to TRBJ2-5; the tabulated D call, TRBD1, remains unverified against the DNA. TRBV21-1 is annotated as a pseudogene. The CDR3 consists of 14 residues. The CDR3 coding sequence is TGTGCCACCCAAACTCGGACAGGGGGAGAGACCCAGTACTTC. Translating gives CATQTRTGGETQYF.

J is TRBJ2-1 and V is TRBV25-1; D ambiguous. Germline lookup yields CDR1 MGHDK and CDR2 SYGVNS. Trimming took off 5 bases at V and 6 bases at J, with 11 bases between the two ends. CDR3 length equals 13 residues. The CDR3: CASSLGRFNEQFF. The DNA of the CDR3 is TGTGCCAGCAGTCTAGGGCGGTTCAATGAGCAGTTCTTC.

The chain's CDR3 is CASSTDGTWNQPQHF. For the CDR3, the DNA is TGTGCCAGCAGCACGGACGGGACATGGAATCAGCCCCAGCATTTT. The chain is built from TRBV5-4 and TRBJ1-5, with D perhaps TRBD1 (6 bases). Trimming left V 4 bases short and J 4 bases short, with 15 bases between. The CDR3 consists of 15 residues. In germline, CDR1 is SGHNT, CDR2 YYREEE (reference sequence).

This clone was counted only a few times. This chain uses TRBV7-2 with TRBJ1-2; a weak D match, TRBD1 (5 bases). Germline CDR1 and CDR2: SGHTA and FQGNSA. This CDR3 is built from 14 residues. V lost 1 base and J 3 bases, leaving 9 bases between the germline ends. CDR3: CASSLGVGDYGYTF. CDR3 bases: TGTGCCAGCAGCTTAGGGGTGGGGGACTATGGCTACACCTTC.

The chain couples TRBV20-1 to TRBJ1-1; no clear D gene. The CDR3 is made up of 11 amino acids. The V and J ends lost 1 base and 11 bases respectively, with 11 bases between them. Germline CDR1 is DFQATT and CDR2 is SNEGSKA (reference sequence). CDR3 bases: TGCAGTGCTAGAGGACCGTCTGGGGCTTTCTTT. It specifies CSARGPSGAFF.

This chain uses TRBV28 with TRBJ2-6; no definite D call. V shed 8 bases and J shed 4 bases, with 6 bases lying between them. The CDR3 length is 12 residues. Looked up from germline, CDR1 is MDHEN and CDR2 is SYDVKM. The CDR3 sequence: CASSVGANVLTF. CDR3 coding DNA: TGTGCCAGCTCGGTAGGGGCCAACGTCCTGACTTTC.

V is TRBV9 and J is TRBJ2-5; 7 bases are a match to TRBD1. Losses at the gene ends were 3 bases for V and 2 bases for J; bases not matched to a gene: 4. The CDR3 runs 14 residues. Germline-derived CDR1 and CDR2 are SGDLS and YYNGEE. The CDR3, as DNA: TGTGCCAGCAGCGAACAGGGGTGGCAAGAGACCCAGTACTTC. Protein sequence: CASSEQGWQETQYF.

This clone was seen just once. The V and J genes are TRBV11-2 and TRBJ1-5, with 11 nucleotides matching TRBD1. In germline, CDR1 is SGHAT, CDR2 FQNNGV. The CDR3 length is 15 residues. V lost 5 bases to trimming and J lost 5 bases; unmatched junction nucleotides: 5. CDR3 sequence reads: CASSRTGGRYQPQHF. CDR3 in DNA: TGTGCCAGCAGCAGGACAGGGGGCCGTTATCAGCCCCAGCATTTT.

This clone has only one observation. The CDR3 is CASSLVARRGDTGELFF. As DNA, the CDR3 is TGTGCCAGCAGCTTAGTCGCACGTCGGGGGGACACCGGGGAGCTGTTTTTT. The chain employs TRBV11-2 and TRBJ2-2; TRBD2 agrees at 7 bases. Germline V CDR1 and CDR2: SGHAT, FQNNGV. The CDR3 spans 17 residues. V was clipped by 1 base and J by 3 bases; unmatched bases: 8.

The chain joins TRBV6-2 or TRBV6-3 to TRBJ1-5; 9 bases are shared with TRBD1. After removal of 6 bases from V and 4 bases from J, the junction contained 4 bases not matched to a gene. The CDR3 has 14 residues. Germline CDR1 MNHEY, CDR2 SVGEGT. The CDR3 DNA reads as TGTGCCAGCAGCGGACAGGGGATAAATCAGCCCCAGCATTTT. This gives the protein CASSGQGINQPQHF.

The chain recombines TRBV27 with TRBJ2-3, with a tentative D call TRBD2 (6 bases). The CDR3 runs to 13 residues. Germline CDR1 MNHEY, CDR2 SMNVEV (reference sequence). V lost 3 bases, J lost 5 bases, and 9 bases lay in between. The CDR3 region has the DNA TGTGCCAGCAGTTTGTTAGCGGTAGATACGCAGTATTTT. Translating it yields CASSLLAVDTQYF.

The genes are TRBV12-3 or TRBV12-4 and TRBJ2-2; TRBD1 might be the D (5 bases). The length of the CDR3 is 13 residues. Trimming stripped 8 bases from V and 6 bases from J, with 13 bases between. The CDR3 region has the DNA TGTGCCAGCGGACAAGTAAAACCCGGGGAGCTGTTTTTT. It specifies CASGQVKPGELFF.

In its sample, this clone was seen a few times. The genes are TRBV6-1 and TRBJ1-6, with a tentative D call TRBD1 (6 bases). This CDR3 spans 17 amino acids. Trimming pared 3 bases from V and 7 bases from J, leaving 19 bases between. CDR1 and CDR2 from the germline V gene are MNHNS and SASEGT. The CDR3 bases are TGTGCCAGCAGTGAGGATCGGGACACCCGGACCAATTCACCCCTCCACTTT. Its translation: CASSEDRDTRTNSPLHF.

The chain recombines TRBV7-2 with TRBJ1-6, with D perhaps matching TRBD1 (5 bases). Germline V gene data show CDR1 as SGHTA and CDR2 as FQGNSA. The CDR3 length is 15 residues. The V gene lost 6 bases and the J gene lost 9 bases, with 18 bases spanning the gap. CDR3 sequence (DNA): TGTGCCAGCAGTAGCGATACGGGACGGGGTTCACCCCTCCACTTT. It yields the protein CASSSDTGRGSPLHF.

The V call is TRBV30, the J call TRBJ2-7, with D possibly being TRBD2 (5 bases). The CDR3 length is 13 residues. V was cut by 0 bases and J by 5 bases, with 11 bases left in between. The germline V gene encodes CDR1 GTSNPN and CDR2 SVGIG (reference sequence). The CDR3 DNA follows: TGTGCCTGGAGTGTATCTAGCCGGAACGAGCAGTACTTC. Protein product: CAWSVSSRNEQYF.

The chain has TRBV28 and TRBJ2-3; tentative D call: TRBD1 (6 bases). CDR1 is MDHEN and CDR2 is SYDVKM in the germline V gene. This CDR3 spans 14 amino acids. The V end was cut by 5 bases, the J end by 3 bases, with 12 bases between. CDR3 amino acids: CASSARTATDTQYF. CDR3 bases: TGTGCCAGCAGTGCCCGGACAGCGACAGATACGCAGTATTTT.

The chain carries TRBV28 and TRBJ2-7; D possibly corresponds to TRBD1 (5 bases). The CDR3 length is 14 residues. Germline V gene lookup returns CDR1 MDHEN and CDR2 SYDVKM. Trimming removed 6 bases from V and 4 bases from J, with 16 bases in between. CDR3 protein: CASSPAHPGYEQYF. CDR3 coding DNA: TGTGCCAGCAGCCCTGCTCACCCAGGGTACGAGCAGTACTTC.

V usage is TRBV5-1 and J usage is TRBJ1-2; 7 bases fit TRBD1. CDR3 size: 16 residues. J lost 5 bases, V lost 4 bases, and 14 bases had no gene match. CDR1 is SGHRS and CDR2 is YFSETQ in the germline V gene. DNA for the CDR3: TGCGCCAGCAGCCCACAAGATTATACAGGGGCTTATGGCTACACCTTC. It yields the protein CASSPQDYTGAYGYTF.

The chain is built from TRBV9 and TRBJ1-1; D call uncertain. This CDR3 is 13 amino acids long. Germline V CDR1 and CDR2: SGDLS, YYNGEE. Trimming removed 2 bases at V and 4 bases at J, with 9 bases between. The CDR3 loop reads CASSVHGSTEAFF. CDR3 DNA sequence: TGTGCCAGCAGCGTTCACGGGAGCACTGAAGCTTTCTTT.

The chain joins TRBV6-5 to TRBJ2-7, with a possible D match to TRBD1 (5 bases). Trimming left V 7 bases short and J 3 bases short, with 13 bases between. Germline CDR1 and CDR2: MNHEY and SVGAGI. There are 13 residues in the CDR3. The CDR3 reads CASIPTDGYEQYF. As DNA, the CDR3 is TGTGCCAGCATCCCGACAGACGGCTACGAGCAGTACTTC.

The V call is TRBV19, the J call TRBJ1-4, with D possibly TRBD1 on 5 matching bases. Trimming removed 5 bases from V and 8 bases from J, with 18 bases in between. Looked up from germline, CDR1 is LNHDA and CDR2 is SQIVND (reference sequence). The CDR3 is made up of 15 amino acids. CDR3 residues: CASSLGDYPYEKLFF. CDR3 in DNA: TGTGCCAGTAGTCTTGGGGACTACCCTTACGAAAAACTGTTTTTT.

The CDR3 sequence: CASSLARGNVLEKLFF. The CDR3, as DNA: TGTGCCAGCAGCTTAGCGCGAGGGAATGTTCTTGAAAAACTGTTTTTT. V usage is TRBV7-8 and J usage is TRBJ1-4; D is unclear. V dropped 0 bases and J dropped 7 bases, with 15 bases sitting between them. This CDR3 spans 16 amino acids. Germline V gives CDR1 SGHVS, CDR2 FQNEAQ.

This chain links TRBV7-9 with TRBJ1-5; TRBD1 might be the D (5 bases). Germline loops: CDR1 SEHNR, CDR2 FQNEAQ (reference sequence). The CDR3 runs to 16 residues. The V end was cut by 1 base, the J end by 5 bases, with 15 bases between. The CDR3 bases are TGTGCCAGCAGCTTAGGCGCAGGGAGAAGGGATCAGCCCCAGCATTTT. This encodes CASSLGAGRRDQPQHF.

The CDR3 loop reads CSASALPRGNTEAFF. CDR3 in DNA: TGCAGCGCCTCGGCCCTCCCGCGGGGAAACACTGAAGCTTTCTTT. The chain is built from TRBV29-1 and TRBJ1-1, with D hard to call. The CDR3 has 15 residues. Germline CDR1 reads SQVTM; CDR2 reads ANQGSEA. The V and J ends lost 7 bases and 2 bases respectively, with 20 bases between them. Combining the CDR3 with reference TRBV29-1 and TRBJ1-1 gives the whole variable domain SAVISQKPSRDICQRGTSLTIQCQVDSQVTMMFWYRQQPGQSLTLIATANQGSEATYESGFVIDKFPISRPNLTFSTLTVSNMSPEDSSIYLCSASALPRGNTEAFFGQGTRLTVV.

This chain connects TRBV18 to TRBJ2-7; D is unresolved. CDR1 is KGHSH and CDR2 is LQKENI in the germline V gene. V lost 0 bases and J lost 5, with 11 bases in between. This CDR3 has 14 amino acids. The chain's CDR3 is CASSPPPASDEQYF. The DNA for the CDR3 is TGTGCCAGCTCACCACCTCCGGCGAGCGACGAGCAGTACTTC. The complete variable domain, with remaining parts taken from reference TRBV18 and TRBJ2-7, reads NAGVMQNPRHLVRRRGQEARLRCSPMKGHSHVYWYRQLPEEGLKFMVYLQKENIIDESGMPKERFSAEFPKEGPSILRIQQVVRGDSAAYFCASSPPPASDEQYFGPGTRLTVT.

The CDR3: CATSREGQGNSPLHF. The CDR3 nucleotides are TGTGCCACCAGCAGAGAGGGACAGGGCAATTCACCCCTCCACTTT. The chain joins TRBV15 to TRBJ1-6; 9 bases are a match to TRBD1. V shed 0 bases, J shed 7 bases, and the junction held 1 base outside the gene matches. Germline V lookup: CDR1 LNHNV, CDR2 YYDKDF (reference sequence). The CDR3 spans 15 residues. Complete variable domain (other parts from reference TRBV15 and TRBJ1-6): DAMVIQNPRYQVTQFGKPVTLSCSQTLNHNVMYWYQQKSSQAPKLLFHYYDKDFNNEADTPDNFQSRRPNTSFCFLDIRSPGLGDTAMYLCATSREGQGNSPLHFGNGTRLTVT.